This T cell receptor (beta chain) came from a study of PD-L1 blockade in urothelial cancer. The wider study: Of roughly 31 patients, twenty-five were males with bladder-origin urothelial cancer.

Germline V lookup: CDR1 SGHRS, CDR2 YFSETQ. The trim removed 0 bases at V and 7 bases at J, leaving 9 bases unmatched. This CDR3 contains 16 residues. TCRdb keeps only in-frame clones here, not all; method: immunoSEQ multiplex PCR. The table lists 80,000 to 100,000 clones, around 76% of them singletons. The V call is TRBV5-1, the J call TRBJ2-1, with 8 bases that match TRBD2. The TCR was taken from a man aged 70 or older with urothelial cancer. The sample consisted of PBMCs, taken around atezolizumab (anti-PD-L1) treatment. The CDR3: CASSLAGTSGLNEQFF. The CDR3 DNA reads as TGCGCCAGCAGCTTGGCAGGGACTAGTGGGCTAAATGAGCAGTTCTTC.